This T cell receptor (beta chain) originates from a study of blood T cell repertoires in COVID-19. Background on the study: The study drew acute and convalescent COVID-19 samples from the United States, Italy and Spain. PBMCs, B-cell-depleted T cells, or T cells were the source of the cDNA or gDNA that made up the material.

In Seattle, patients joined the study during active infection and were tracked longitudinally. Original processing notes: For nucleated cells, counts were estimated from reference gene primer amplification. The data were produced by immunoSEQ multiplex PCR, yet TCRdb's version contains in-frame clones alone and is incomplete. That table furnishes V, J and clone size, whereas the DNA furnished D and trimming. The sample shows about 500,000 clones, roughly 91% of them seen only once. The CDR3 sequence is 15 residues long. V was clipped by 7 bases and J by 1 base, with 16 bases between them. In germline, CDR1 is MNHEY, CDR2 SMNVEV (reference sequence).

The TCR comes from a woman aged 50 to 65 with COVID-19, enrolled during active disease. V usage is TRBV27 and J usage is TRBJ1-2; D might be TRBD1 (6 bases). The sequencing input was peripheral blood. The CDR3 DNA is TGTGCCAGCACCCAGCGGGGGCTGGTTAACTATGGCTACACCTTC. This translates into CASTQRGLVNYGYTF.